The next 9 T cell receptor beta chains were all read from a single sample in a study of OX40 agonist ivuxolimab in advanced cancers. Here immunoSEQ multiplex PCR was the method, and the copy in TCRdb shows in-frame clones only, minus some. The data show some 64,000 clones, with around 82% seen just once and under 0.6% held by the top ten. The starting material was CD4+ or CD8+ T cells sorted from blood, obtained in a trial of the OX40 agonist ivuxolimab. The origin of the receptors is an adult with an advanced solid tumor such as melanoma, head and neck, liver or kidney cancer.

V usage is TRBV7-2 and J usage is TRBJ1-1; 7 bases are a match to TRBD1. V dropped 6 bases and J dropped 6; count of bases not matched to a gene: 10. The CDR3 has 14 residues. CDR1 is SGHTA and CDR2 is FQGNSA in the germline V gene. The CDR3 region has the DNA TGTGCCAGCAGACAGGGGCCCGGGGAGTCTGAAGCTTTCTTT. Residues: CASRQGPGESEAFF.

The count of this clone is one. The genes are TRBV7-8 and TRBJ2-7; the match to TRBD2 covers 8 bases. The CDR3 spans 15 residues. The germline gives CDR1 SGHVS, CDR2 FQNEAQ. Trimming at V came to 6 bases and at J to 3 bases, leaving 10 bases not matched to a gene. The CDR3 coding sequence is TGTGCCAGCAGTCAACCAGCGGGAGCAAACTACGAGCAGTACTTC. It codes for CASSQPAGANYEQYF. Full variable domain (rest looked up from reference TRBV7-8 and TRBJ2-7): GAGVSQSPRYKVAKRGQDVALRCDPISGHVSLFWYQQALGQGPEFLTYFQNEAQLDKSGLPSDRFFAERPEGSVSTLKIQRTQQEDSAVYLCASSQPAGANYEQYFGPGTRLTVT.

The V gene is TRBV7-2, the J gene TRBJ2-3; 11 nucleotides match TRBD1. CDR3 length equals 15 residues. Germline V lookup: CDR1 SGHTA, CDR2 FQGNSA. J gave up 3 bases and V 5 bases, and 4 bases lay outside the gene matches. The CDR3 region has the DNA TGTGCCAGCAGCCCTGGACAGGGGGCGACAGATACGCAGTATTTT. Amino acid sequence: CASSPGQGATDTQYF.

This sequence joins TRBV5-6 and TRBJ2-7; perhaps TRBD2 as D (6 bases). CDR1 and CDR2 from the germline V gene are SGHDT and YYEEEE. V gave up 0 bases and J gave up 4 bases, with 11 bases separating them. The CDR3 consists of 14 residues. CDR3 nucleotide sequence: TGTGCCAGCAGCTTGGAGGGACTTCTATACGAGCAGTACTTC. As protein: CASSLEGLLYEQYF.

The CDR3 spells CASSSAGQGGARQADTQYF. The CDR3 bases are TGTGCCAGCAGTTCGGCGGGACAGGGGGGGGCCCGGCAGGCAGATACGCAGTATTTT. The chain is built from TRBV27 and TRBJ2-3, with 11 bases fitting TRBD1. Germline V CDR1 and CDR2: MNHEY, SMNVEV (reference sequence). This CDR3 comprises 19 residues. The trim removed 4 bases at V and 4 bases at J, leaving 16 bases unmatched.

This chain connects TRBV7-9 to TRBJ2-7; 10 bases align to TRBD2. V was clipped by 4 bases and J by 7 bases; unmatched bases: 1. Germline V gives CDR1 SEHNR, CDR2 FQNEAQ (reference sequence). The CDR3 loop spans 12 amino acids. In nucleotides, the CDR3 is TGTGCCAGCAGCTCGACTAGCGGGGAGCAGTACTTC. Protein product: CASSSTSGEQYF.

V gene TRBV7-8 combines with J gene TRBJ2-3, with 11 bases that match TRBD2. The germline V gene has CDR1 SGHVS and CDR2 FQNEAQ. Trimming at V came to 5 bases and at J to 6 bases, leaving 4 bases not matched to a gene. This CDR3 has 14 amino acids. The DNA for the CDR3 is TGTGCCAGCAGCCCAACTAGCGGGGGCGATACGCAGTATTTT. This translates into CASSPTSGGDTQYF. The entire variable domain, with the rest obtained from reference TRBV7-8 and TRBJ2-3, is as follows: GAGVSQSPRYKVAKRGQDVALRCDPISGHVSLFWYQQALGQGPEFLTYFQNEAQLDKSGLPSDRFFAERPEGSVSTLKIQRTQQEDSAVYLCASSPTSGGDTQYFGPGTRLTVL.

The chain couples TRBV5-4 to TRBJ2-5, with D unresolved. The CDR3 has 12 amino acids. Per the germline V gene, CDR1 is SGHNT and CDR2 is YYREEE (reference sequence). Trimming removed 4 bases from V and 13 bases from J, with 17 bases in between. The CDR3 loop reads CASSDHSLEWYF. In DNA form, the CDR3 reads TGTGCCAGCAGCGATCATAGCCTTGAGTGGTACTTC.

This chain connects TRBV10-2 to TRBJ2-1, with D perhaps being TRBD1 or TRBD2 (5 bases each). The germline V and J ends were trimmed by 2 bases and 6 bases, with 23 bases remaining between them. The CDR3 runs to 18 residues. The germline V gene encodes CDR1 WSHSY and CDR2 SAAADI. As DNA, the CDR3 is TGCGCCAGCAGTGAGAGGGGACCGGGACCGCCGGGATCCAATGAGCAGTTCTTC. Protein: CASSERGPGPPGSNEQFF.